This T cell receptor (beta chain) was found in a study of CD8+CD57+ T cells in acquired aplastic anemia. On the study more broadly: Sorted CD4+ and CD8+ cells yielded roughly 3.2 ug of DNA on average.

The length of the CDR3 is 14 residues. Germline V lookup: CDR1 SGHRS, CDR2 YFSETQ. For CDR3 and TCR beta VDJ profiling, genomic DNA was the template used. In TCRdb, the reads were re-called with MiXCR into one record per CDR3 protein. The sample lists some 170,000 distinct CDR3 sequences; around half were seen once. General study results and limits: Patient and control CD8+ Simpson's diversity was not significantly different.

Sequenced patients had shown CD8+CD57+ cell expansion by flow cytometry. This clonotype was detected many times. Its target is not known. Germline and junction disagree at one end, which may indicate a read error. The receptor comes from a human donor with aplastic anemia. This chain joins TRBV5-1 and TRBJ1-1; a weak D match, TRBD1 (5 bases). Sequencing was done on a sample of sorted CD4+, CD8+, or CD8+CD57+ T cells (not recorded which) from PBMCs. In DNA form, the CDR3 reads TGTGCCAGCAGCTTGGGGGGTTCGAACACTGAAGCTTTCTTT. As protein: CASSLGGSNTEAFF.